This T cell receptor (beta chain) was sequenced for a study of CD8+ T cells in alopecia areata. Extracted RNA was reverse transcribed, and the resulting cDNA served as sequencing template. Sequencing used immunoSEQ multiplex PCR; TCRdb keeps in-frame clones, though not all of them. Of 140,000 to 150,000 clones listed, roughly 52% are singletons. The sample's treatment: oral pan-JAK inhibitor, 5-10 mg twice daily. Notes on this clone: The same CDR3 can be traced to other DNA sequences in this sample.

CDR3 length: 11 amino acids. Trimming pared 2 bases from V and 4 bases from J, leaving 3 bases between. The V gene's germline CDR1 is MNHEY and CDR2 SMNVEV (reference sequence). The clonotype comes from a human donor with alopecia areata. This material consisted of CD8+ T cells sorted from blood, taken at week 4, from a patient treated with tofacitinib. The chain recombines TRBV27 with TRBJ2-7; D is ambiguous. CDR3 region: CASSLGYEQYF. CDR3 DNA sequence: TGTGCCAGCAGTTTAGGATACGAGCAGTACTTC.